This TCR beta chain was identified during a study of beta chain features in type 1 diabetes (dated by TCRdb to the late 2010s). For context, the study as a whole: Mean age, gender distribution, total cell number and subset yield were not different between patients and healthy donors. In the study, TCRB repertoires of sorted circulating CD4+ T cell subsets from recently diagnosed type 1 diabetes patients were compared with those of matched healthy donors. Regulatory and stem cell-like memory subsets were obtained from only 8 patients and roughly 8 healthy donors, while naive and central memory subsets were obtained from all 30 or so donors. Across all samples, almost 110 million sorted cells were examined, and cell number per subset correlated strongly with RNA yield.

Each donor gave one peripheral blood draw, averaging roughly 0.11 L, which was collected into heparinised tubes. A BD FACSAria II and a panel including CD45RO, CCR7, CD25, CD127, CD95 and CD27 were used to sort naive, central memory, regulatory and stem cell-like memory CD4+ T cells. All sorted populations exceeded 95% purity. PBMCs were separated immediately by Lymphoprep density gradient centrifugation and were stained directly, without being cultured. So that batch effects would be minimized, each experiment stained and sorted samples in pairs, pairing one healthy donor with one patient. The entire isolated RNA was reverse transcribed using the High Capacity cDNA Reverse Transcription Kit, and thus expressed TCRB transcripts were sequenced. Deep immunoSEQ sequencing was performed on naive, central memory and regulatory T cell samples, with an average of approximately 4 million total reads per sample. Sorted cells were lysed in RLT buffer and RNA was extracted with DNase-treated RNeasy Micro or Mini kits, depending on cell number. Each cell subset was processed separately to prevent cross-contamination, with patient and healthy donor samples processed together. TCRB sequences were amplified from cDNA with the immunoSEQ multiplex PCR, producing 87-bp fragments spanning the CDR3 region. The amplicons were sequenced using the Illumina HiSeq platform. In the original analysis: PCR bias was computationally corrected using synthetic template baselines, reads within Hamming distance 2 were collapsed, and singletons that could not be merged were discarded. By aligning reads against IMGT, V, D and J genes, CDR3 length, and insertions or deletions at six rearrangement sites were assigned. Clonotype counts were normalized to sorted cell number within each subset before computing true diversity and Gini coefficients with the tcR R package. The overlap coefficient, calculated on TCRB nucleotide sequences, was used to quantify repertoire sharing. The immuneACCESS repertoire file appears here via TCRdb, limited to in-frame rearrangements. These files lack a portion of the clones; in checked studies, under half of the deficit traces to unresolved V genes, and the cause of the others is not known. V, J and clone size derive from that table, while D and trimming were established from the DNA sequence. Present in this sample are roughly 180,000 clones, under 9.5% of which were seen just once. The ten largest make up 0.5% of the sample.

Here is what the overall study found, with its caveats: Only small numbers of individuals were included in the HLA sub-analyses, which left unresolved whether HLA type had any influence on TCRB rearrangement. At VDJ recombination sites, patients with type 1 diabetes made fewer insertions and deleted more nucleotides, a pattern implying thymic rearrangement abnormalities. Because cDNA was sequenced instead of genomic DNA, activated cells with high expression could be over-represented, although the groups did not differ in activation or CD3 levels. In all four CD4+ subsets, TCRB CDR3 length was moderately but significantly shorter in type 1 diabetes patients. Naive, central memory and regulatory TCRB repertoires appeared to be more alike among patients than among healthy donors. PCR might favor shorter templates, but patient and control samples were amplified and corrected together, so any skew would affect both groups equally.

CDR1 is given as SGHVS and CDR2 as FQNEAQ, both from the germline V gene. Measured from the cysteine to the phenylalanine, the CDR3 is 15 residues long. Only CDR3 DNA remains: 45 bases, in frame from the first base. Cut back by 1 base and 1 base, the V and J ends lie 8 bases apart. This clone was seen more than once but under ten times. It lacks a known antigen. No qualities accompany the bases; no much larger clone lies one base away. The sequence was obtained from a man aged 18 to 30 with type 1 diabetes. The specimen sequenced was central memory CD4+ T cells from blood. The receptor chain draws on TRBV7-8 and TRBJ1-3, with no confidently assigned D gene. Read as DNA, the sequence is TGTGCCAGCAGCTTAGATGTCCGTTCTGGAAACACCATATATTTT. It translates to CASSLDVRSGNTIYF. Outside the CDR3, residues come from the reference TRBV7-8 and TRBJ1-3 proteins, so the full variable domain is: GAGVSQSPRYKVAKRGQDVALRCDPISGHVSLFWYQQALGQGPEFLTYFQNEAQLDKSGLPSDRFFAERPEGSVSTLKIQRTQQEDSAVYLCASSLDVRSGNTIYFGEGSWLTVV.